This TCR beta chain is drawn from a study of glioma-infiltrating T cells after dendritic cell vaccination. The V gene end was trimmed by 4 bases and the J gene end by 4 bases; junction bases not matched to a gene: 5. Germline CDR1 MDHEN, CDR2 SYDVKM. This CDR3 has 14 residues. This clone was seen only a few times. Clones were read by immunoSEQ multiplex PCR, and TCRdb kept only the in-frame ones, dropping some. The table includes fewer than 45,000 clones, just under 85% detected once. The specimen was blood, collected before dendritic cell vaccination. The origin of this receptor is a human donor with glioblastoma. The rearrangement uses TRBV28 and TRBJ1-2, with TRBD1 matching 8 bases. As DNA, the CDR3 is TGTGCCAGCAGTTACACAGGGGGGGGCTATGGCTACACCTTC. The encoded protein is CASSYTGGGYGYTF.